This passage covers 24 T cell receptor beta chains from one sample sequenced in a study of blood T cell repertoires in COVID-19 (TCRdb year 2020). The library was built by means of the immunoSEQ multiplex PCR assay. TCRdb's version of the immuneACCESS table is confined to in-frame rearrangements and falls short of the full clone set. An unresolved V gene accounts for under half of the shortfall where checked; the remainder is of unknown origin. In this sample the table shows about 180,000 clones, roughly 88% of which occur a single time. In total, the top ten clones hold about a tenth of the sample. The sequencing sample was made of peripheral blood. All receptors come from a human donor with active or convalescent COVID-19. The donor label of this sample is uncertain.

CDR3 sequence: CASSLTGGSYEQYF. The CDR3 nucleotides read TGTGCCAGCAGCTTAACAGGGGGCAGCTACGAGCAGTACTTC. This sequence joins TRBV11-1 and TRBJ2-7; 9 bases are a match to TRBD1. The CDR3 is 14 amino acids. CDR1 and CDR2 from the germline V gene are SGHAT and FQDESV (reference sequence). With 2 bases clipped from V and 3 bases from J, the junction kept 2 bases outside the gene matches.

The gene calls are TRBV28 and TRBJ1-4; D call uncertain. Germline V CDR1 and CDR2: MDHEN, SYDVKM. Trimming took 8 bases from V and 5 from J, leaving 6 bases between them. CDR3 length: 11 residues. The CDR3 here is CASSRNEKLFF. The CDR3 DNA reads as TGTGCCAGCTCTAGAAATGAAAAACTGTTTTTT.

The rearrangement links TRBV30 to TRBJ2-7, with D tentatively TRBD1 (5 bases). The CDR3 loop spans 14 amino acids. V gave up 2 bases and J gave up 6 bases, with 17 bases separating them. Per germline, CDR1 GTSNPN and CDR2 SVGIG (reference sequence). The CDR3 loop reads CAWSKGVAWREQYF. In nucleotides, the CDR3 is TGTGCCTGGAGTAAAGGGGTGGCTTGGCGCGAGCAGTACTTC. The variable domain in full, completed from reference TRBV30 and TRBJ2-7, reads SQTIHQWPATLVQPVGSPLSLECTVEGTSNPNLYWYRQAAGRGLQLLFYSVGIGQISSEVPQNLSASRPQDRQFILSSKKLLLSDSGFYLCAWSKGVAWREQYFGPGTRLTVT.

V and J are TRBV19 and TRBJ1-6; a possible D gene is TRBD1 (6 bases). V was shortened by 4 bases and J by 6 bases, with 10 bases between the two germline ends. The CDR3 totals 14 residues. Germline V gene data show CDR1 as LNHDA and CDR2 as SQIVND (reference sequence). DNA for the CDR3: TGTGCCAGTAGTAACCGACAGGTTAATTCACCCCTCCACTTT. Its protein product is CASSNRQVNSPLHF.

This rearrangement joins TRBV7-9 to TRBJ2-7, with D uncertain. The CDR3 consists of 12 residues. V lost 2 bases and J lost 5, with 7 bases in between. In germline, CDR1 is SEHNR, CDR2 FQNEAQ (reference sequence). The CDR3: CASSLKPHEQYF. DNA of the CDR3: TGTGCCAGCAGCTTAAAGCCCCACGAGCAGTACTTC. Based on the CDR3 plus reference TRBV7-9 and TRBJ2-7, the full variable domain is DTGVSQNPRHKITKRGQNVTFRCDPISEHNRLYWYRQTLGQGPEFLTYFQNEAQLEKSRLLSDRFSAERPKGSFSTLEIQRTEQGDSAMYLCASSLKPHEQYFGPGTRLTVT.

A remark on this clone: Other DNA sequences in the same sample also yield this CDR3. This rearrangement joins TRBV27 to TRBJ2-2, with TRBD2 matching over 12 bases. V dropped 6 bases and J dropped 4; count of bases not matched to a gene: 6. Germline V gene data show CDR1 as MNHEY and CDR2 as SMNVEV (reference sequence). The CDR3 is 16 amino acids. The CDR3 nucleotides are TGTGCCAGCAGGCCTAGCGGGAGGGCGGGCACCGGGGAGCTGTTTTTT. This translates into CASRPSGRAGTGELFF.

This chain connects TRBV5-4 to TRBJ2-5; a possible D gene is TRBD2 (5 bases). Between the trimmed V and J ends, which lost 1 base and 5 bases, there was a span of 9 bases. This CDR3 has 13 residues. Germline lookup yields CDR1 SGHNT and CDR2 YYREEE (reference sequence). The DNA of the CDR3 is TGTGCCAGCAGCTTGAAGGGAGTGGAGACCCAGTACTTC. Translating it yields CASSLKGVETQYF.

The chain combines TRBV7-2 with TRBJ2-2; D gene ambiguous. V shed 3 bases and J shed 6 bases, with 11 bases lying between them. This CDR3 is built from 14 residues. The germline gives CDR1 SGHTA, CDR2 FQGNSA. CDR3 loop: CASSLMAWPGELFF. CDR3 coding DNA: TGTGCCAGCAGCTTGATGGCATGGCCCGGGGAGCTGTTTTTT. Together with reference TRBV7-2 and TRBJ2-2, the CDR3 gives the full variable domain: GAGVSQSPSNKVTEKGKDVELRCDPISGHTALYWYRQSLGQGLEFLIYFQGNSAPDKSGLPSDRFSAERTGGSVSTLTIQRTQQEDSAVYLCASSLMAWPGELFFGEGSRLTVL.

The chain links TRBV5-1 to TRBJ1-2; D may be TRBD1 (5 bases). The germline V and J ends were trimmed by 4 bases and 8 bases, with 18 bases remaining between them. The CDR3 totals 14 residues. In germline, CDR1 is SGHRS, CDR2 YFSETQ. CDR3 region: CASSPQGLSGGYTF. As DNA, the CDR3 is TGCGCCAGCAGCCCTCAGGGACTCTCTGGGGGCTACACCTTC.

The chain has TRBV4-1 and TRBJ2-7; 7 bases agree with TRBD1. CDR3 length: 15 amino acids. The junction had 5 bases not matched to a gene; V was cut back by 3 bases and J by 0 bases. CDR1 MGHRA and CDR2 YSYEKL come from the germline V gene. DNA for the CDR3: TGCGCCAGCAGCCACCAGGACAGGCTCTCCTACGAGCAGTACTTC. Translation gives CASSHQDRLSYEQYF.

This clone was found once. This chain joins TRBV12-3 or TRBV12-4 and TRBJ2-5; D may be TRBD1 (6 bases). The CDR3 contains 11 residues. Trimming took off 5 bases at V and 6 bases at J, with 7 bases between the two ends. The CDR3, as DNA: TGTGCCAGCAGTACAGGGAAGACCCAGTACTTC. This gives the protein CASSTGKTQYF.

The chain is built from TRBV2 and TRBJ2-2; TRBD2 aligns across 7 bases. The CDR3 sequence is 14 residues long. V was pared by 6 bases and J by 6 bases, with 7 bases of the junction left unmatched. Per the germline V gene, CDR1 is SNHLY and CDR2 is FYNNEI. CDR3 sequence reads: CASSPSGTPGELFF. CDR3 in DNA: TGTGCCAGCAGCCCTAGCGGAACCCCCGGGGAGCTGTTTTTT.

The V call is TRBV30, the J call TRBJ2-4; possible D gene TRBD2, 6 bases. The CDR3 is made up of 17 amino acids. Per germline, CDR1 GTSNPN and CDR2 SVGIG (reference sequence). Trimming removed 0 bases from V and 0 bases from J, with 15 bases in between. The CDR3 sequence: CAWSVQGGNLAKNIQYF. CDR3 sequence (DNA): TGTGCCTGGAGTGTCCAGGGCGGGAACTTAGCCAAAAACATTCAGTACTTC.

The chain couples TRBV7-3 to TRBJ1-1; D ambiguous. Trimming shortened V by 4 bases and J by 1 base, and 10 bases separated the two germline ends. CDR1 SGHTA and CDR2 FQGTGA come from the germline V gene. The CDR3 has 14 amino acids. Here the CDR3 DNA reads TGTGCCAGCAGCTCAGAGGGTAAGAACACTGAAGCTTTCTTT. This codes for CASSSEGKNTEAFF.

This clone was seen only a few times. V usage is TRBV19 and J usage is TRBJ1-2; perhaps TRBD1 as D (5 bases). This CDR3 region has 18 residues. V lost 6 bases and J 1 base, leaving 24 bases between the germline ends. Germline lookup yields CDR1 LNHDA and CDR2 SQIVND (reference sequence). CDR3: CASRQLDWSTDSNYGYTF. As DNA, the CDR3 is TGTGCCAGTAGACAACTCGATTGGTCGACAGATAGTAACTATGGCTACACCTTC.

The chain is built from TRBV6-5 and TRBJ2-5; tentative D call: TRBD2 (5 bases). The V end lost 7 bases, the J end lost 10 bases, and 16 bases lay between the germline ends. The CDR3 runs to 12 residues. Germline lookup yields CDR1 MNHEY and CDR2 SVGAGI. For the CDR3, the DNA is TGTGCCAGCAACCGGGTCAAACTAGGCCAGTACTTC. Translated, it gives CASNRVKLGQYF.

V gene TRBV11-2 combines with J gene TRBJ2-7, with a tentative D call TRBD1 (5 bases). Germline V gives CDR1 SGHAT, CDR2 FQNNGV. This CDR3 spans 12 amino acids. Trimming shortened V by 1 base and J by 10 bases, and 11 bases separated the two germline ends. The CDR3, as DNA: TGTGCCAGCAGCTTAGTTCGTAGGGGACAGTACTTC. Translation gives CASSLVRRGQYF.

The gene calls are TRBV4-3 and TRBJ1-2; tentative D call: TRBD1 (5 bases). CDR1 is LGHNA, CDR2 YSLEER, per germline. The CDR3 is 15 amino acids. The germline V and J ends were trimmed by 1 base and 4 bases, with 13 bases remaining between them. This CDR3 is CASSQGAGGPYGYTF. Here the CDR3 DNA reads TGCGCCAGCAGCCAAGGGGCGGGGGGTCCCTATGGCTACACCTTC.

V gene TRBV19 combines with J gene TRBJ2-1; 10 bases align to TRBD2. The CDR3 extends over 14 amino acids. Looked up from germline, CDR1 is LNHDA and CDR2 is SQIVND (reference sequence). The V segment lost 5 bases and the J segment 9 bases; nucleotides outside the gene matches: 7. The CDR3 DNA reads TGTGCCAGTAGTCCCCTAGCGGGAGCGAGTGAGCAGTTCTTC. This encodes CASSPLAGASEQFF.

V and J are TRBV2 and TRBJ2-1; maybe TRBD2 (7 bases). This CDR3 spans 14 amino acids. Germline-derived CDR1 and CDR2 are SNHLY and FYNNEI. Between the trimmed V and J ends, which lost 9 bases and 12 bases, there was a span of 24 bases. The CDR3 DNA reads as TGTGCCAGTCGTCTGGTACTGGGGGGGGCCTTGCAGTTCTTC. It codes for CASRLVLGGALQFF. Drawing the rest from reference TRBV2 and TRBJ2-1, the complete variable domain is EPEVTQTPSHQVTQMGQEVILRCVPISNHLYFYWYRQILGQKVEFLVSFYNNEISEKSEIFDDQFSVERPDGSNFTLKIRSTKLEDSAMYFCASRLVLGGALQFFGPGTRLTVL.

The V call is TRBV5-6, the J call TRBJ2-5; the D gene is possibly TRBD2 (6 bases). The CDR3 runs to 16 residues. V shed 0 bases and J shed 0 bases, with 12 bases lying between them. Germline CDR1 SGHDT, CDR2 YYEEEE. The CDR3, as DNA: TGTGCCAGCAGCTTGGCCGCGGAGGGGAACCAAGAGACCCAGTACTTC. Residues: CASSLAAEGNQETQYF.

The CDR3 is CASSRDRGNSPLHF. CDR3 sequence (DNA): TGTGCCAGCAGTCGGGACAGGGGGAATTCACCCCTCCACTTT. The chain carries TRBV6-2 or TRBV6-3 and TRBJ1-6, with 11 bases fitting TRBD1. Germline CDR1 MNHEY, CDR2 SVGEGT. The CDR3 has 14 residues. Germline trimming cut 5 bases from V and 7 bases from J; bases unmatched to any gene: 1.

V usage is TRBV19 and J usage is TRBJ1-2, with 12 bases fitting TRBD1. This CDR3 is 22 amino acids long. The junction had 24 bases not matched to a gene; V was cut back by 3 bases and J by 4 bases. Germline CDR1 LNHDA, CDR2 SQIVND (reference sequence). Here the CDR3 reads CASSMVWQGNRDRGHDAYGYTF. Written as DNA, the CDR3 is TGTGCCAGTAGTATGGTCTGGCAGGGTAACCGGGACAGGGGGCATGATGCCTATGGCTACACCTTC.

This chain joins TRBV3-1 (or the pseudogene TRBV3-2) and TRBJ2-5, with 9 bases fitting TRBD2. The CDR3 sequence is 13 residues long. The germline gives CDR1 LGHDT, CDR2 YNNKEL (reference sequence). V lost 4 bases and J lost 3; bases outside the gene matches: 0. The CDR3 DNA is TGTGCCAGCAGCCCTAGCGGGGAAGAGACCCAGTACTTC. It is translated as CASSPSGEETQYF.